A single sample gave rise to the 20 T cell receptor beta chains below, sequenced in a study of cytomegalovirus exposure and HLA in healthy donors. The PCR had 60 Vbeta and 13 Jbeta primers. Some clones are missing from TCRdb's copy, which holds only in-frame ones; the method was immunoSEQ multiplex PCR. The data contain under 150,000 clones, approximately 84% of them singletons. Sequences were obtained from PBMCs. These receptors originate from a woman aged 40 to 50 in good health and CMV-seronegative.

The genes are TRBV4-2 and TRBJ1-2, with a weak D call TRBD1 (5 bases). V lost 0 bases, J lost 3 bases, and 11 bases lay in between. This CDR3 is built from 15 residues. Germline assignment: CDR1 LGHNA and CDR2 YNFKEQ. DNA for the CDR3: TGTGCCAGCAGCCAAGAAATACAACAGGACTATGGCTACACCTTC. It translates to CASSQEIQQDYGYTF.

The chain is built from TRBV7-9 and TRBJ1-2; maybe TRBD1 (5 bases). The CDR3 contains 13 residues. CDR1 and CDR2 (germline): SEHNR, FQNEAQ (reference sequence). The germline V and J ends were trimmed by 0 bases and 13 bases, with 15 bases remaining between them. The CDR3 DNA sequence: TGTGCCAGCAGCTTAGCGCGGGGGGATCAGGTCACCTTC. Protein: CASSLARGDQVTF.

About this clone itself: Relative to the germline gene, one junction end is altered; a read error may explain this. This rearrangement joins TRBV30 to TRBJ2-6, with TRBD1 matching 9 bases. The CDR3 contains 19 residues. CDR1 is GTSNPN, CDR2 SVGIG, per germline (reference sequence). The CDR3 coding sequence is TGTGCCTGGGCTTCCGGGACAGGGACTCTTGGAGGCAGGGCCAACGGCCTGACTTTC. Translated, it gives CAWASGTGTLGGRANGLTF.

The chain employs TRBV5-1 and TRBJ2-5, with D perhaps TRBD2 (6 bases). CDR1 is SGHRS, CDR2 YFSETQ, per germline. CDR3 length: 14 amino acids. Trimming took 0 bases from V and 5 from J, leaving 11 bases between them. The CDR3 sequence is CASSLAGGRETQYF. The CDR3 DNA reads TGCGCCAGCAGCTTGGCCGGTGGGAGGGAGACCCAGTACTTC.

This chain connects TRBV27 to TRBJ1-2; D is uncertain. Germline assignment: CDR1 MNHEY and CDR2 SMNVEV (reference sequence). This CDR3 contains 13 residues. The ends were cut back, 4 bases at V and 0 bases at J, with 6 bases in the middle. The chain's CDR3 is CASSSNSNYGYTF. The CDR3 nucleotides are TGTGCCAGCAGTTCAAACTCTAACTATGGCTACACCTTC.

V and J are TRBV11-3 and TRBJ1-6; 7 nucleotides align to TRBD1. This CDR3 is built from 15 residues. V was clipped by 5 bases and J by 9 bases; unmatched bases: 10. The germline V gene has CDR1 SGHNT and CDR2 YENEEA. CDR3 amino acids: CASSLSGTEGSPLHF. In DNA form, the CDR3 reads TGTGCCAGCAGCCTGTCCGGGACAGAAGGTTCACCCCTCCACTTT. Drawing the rest from reference TRBV11-3 and TRBJ1-6, the complete variable domain is EAGVVQSPRYKIIEKKQPVAFWCNPISGHNTLYWYLQNLGQGPELLIRYENEEAVDDSQLPKDRFSAERLKGVDSTLKIQPAELGDSAVYLCASSLSGTEGSPLHFGNGTRLTVT.

The genes are TRBV27 and TRBJ2-1, with D maybe TRBD2 (5 bases). The CDR3 has 14 amino acids. V shed 3 bases and J shed 8 bases, with 14 bases lying between them. The germline V gene has CDR1 MNHEY and CDR2 SMNVEV (reference sequence). The CDR3 DNA is TGTGCCAGCAGTTTCTCCCCCCACGGGGATGAGCAGTTCTTC. Encoded protein: CASSFSPHGDEQFF.

On this clone itself: Compared with germline, one end of the junction differs, possibly owing to a read error. The rearrangement uses TRBV19 and TRBJ2-4, with D perhaps matching TRBD2 (5 bases). Germline V gene sequence: CDR1 LNHDA, CDR2 SQIVND (reference sequence). The CDR3 loop spans 16 amino acids. The CDR3: CASRPPGNLGENSQYF. The CDR3 DNA reads as TGTGCCAGTAGACCACCCGGGAACCTGGGAGAAAACAGTCAGTACTTC. Full variable domain (outside the CDR3, taken from reference TRBV19 and TRBJ2-4): DGGITQSPKYLFRKEGQNVTLSCEQNLNHDAMYWYRQDPGQGLRLIYYSQIVNDFQKGDIAEGYSVSREKKESFPLTVTSAQKNPTAFYLCASRPPGNLGENSQYFGAGTRLSVL.

This clone was found a few times. The chain uses TRBV4-1 and TRBJ1-4; 8 bases line up with TRBD1. The CDR3 has 16 residues. CDR1 MGHRA and CDR2 YSYEKL come from the germline V gene. Losses at the gene ends were 4 bases for V and 3 bases for J; bases not matched to a gene: 7. CDR3 bases: TGCGCCAGCAGCCCCGGACAGGGTTCGTCTAATGAAAAACTGTTTTTT. Encoded protein: CASSPGQGSSNEKLFF.

This clone was seen a single time. CDR3 protein: CASRTGAVGGVWELFF. CDR3 DNA: TGTGCCAGCAGGACCGGTGCAGTGGGGGGGGTTTGGGAGCTGTTTTTT. J is TRBJ2-2 and V is TRBV28; 7 bases are a match to TRBD2. The V gene's germline CDR1 is MDHEN and CDR2 SYDVKM. Trimming removed 6 bases from V and 9 bases from J; junction bases left unmatched: 16. The CDR3 is 16 amino acids.

The chain links TRBV25-1 to TRBJ1-2; 7 bases match TRBD1. The CDR3 is 15 residues long. In germline, CDR1 is MGHDK, CDR2 SYGVNS. The trim removed 2 bases at V and 5 bases at J, leaving 8 bases unmatched. The CDR3 protein is CASSEDGTATYGYTF. The CDR3 DNA follows: TGTGCCAGCAGTGAAGACGGGACAGCGACTTATGGCTACACCTTC.

The chain combines TRBV5-1 with TRBJ2-7; perhaps TRBD1 as D (6 bases). The CDR3 totals 14 residues. CDR1 SGHRS and CDR2 YFSETQ come from the germline V gene. V lost 0 bases and J lost 6, with 13 bases in between. The CDR3 DNA sequence: TGCGCCAGCAGCTTGGGACAGGTCGAAGGCGAGCAGTACTTC. This codes for CASSLGQVEGEQYF.

The chain links TRBV27 to TRBJ1-6, with D hard to call. CDR3 length: 13 residues. V was clipped by 6 bases and J by 8 bases, with 11 bases between them. Germline-derived CDR1 and CDR2 are MNHEY and SMNVEV (reference sequence). The CDR3 coding sequence is TGTGCCAGCAGCTCCAGAGGGTATTCACCCCTCCACTTT. The encoded protein is CASSSRGYSPLHF.

This clone was seen a few times. The junction and the germline gene differ at one end; a read error may be behind it. V usage is TRBV5-4 and J usage is TRBJ2-4; D unclear. Per the germline V gene, CDR1 is SGHNT and CDR2 is YYREEE (reference sequence). CDR3 length equals 13 residues. In DNA, the CDR3 is TGTGCCAGCACCACGGCATCTGGAAACAGTCAGTACTTC. Translating gives CASTTASGNSQYF.

This clone has just one count. The J gene is TRBJ2-7, the V gene TRBV25-1, with 7 bases identical to TRBD1. The CDR3 sequence is 12 residues long. Germline loops: CDR1 MGHDK, CDR2 SYGVNS. Trimming took 4 bases from V and 3 from J; bases not matched to a gene: 0. The CDR3 reads CASSGDSYEQYF. Here the CDR3 DNA reads TGTGCCAGCAGTGGGGACAGCTACGAGCAGTACTTC.

The V and J genes are TRBV6-1 and TRBJ2-7; the D gene is possibly TRBD2 (5 bases). CDR1 is MNHNS and CDR2 is SASEGT in the germline V gene. The CDR3 consists of 12 residues. V was cut by 4 bases and J by 4 bases, with 8 bases left in between. The CDR3: CASSATGYEQYF. For the CDR3, the DNA is TGTGCCAGCAGTGCTACGGGATACGAGCAGTACTTC.

This chain joins TRBV5-8 and TRBJ2-1, with 15 bases aligning to TRBD2. Unmatched junction bases numbered 10, after V lost 3 bases and J lost 3 bases. From germline, CDR1 is SGHTS and CDR2 YDEGEE. There are 19 residues in the CDR3. Written as DNA, the CDR3 is TGTGCCAGCAGCTATGCTGGACTAGCGGGAGGGCCGGGCTACAATGAGCAGTTCTTC. Translated: CASSYAGLAGGPGYNEQFF.

This rearrangement joins TRBV6-6 to TRBJ1-1, with a tentative D call TRBD1 (6 bases). Germline assignment: CDR1 MNHNY and CDR2 SVGAGI (reference sequence). The CDR3 is 16 amino acids. Between the trimmed V and J ends, which lost 2 bases and 0 bases, there was a span of 13 bases. As DNA, the CDR3 is TGTGCCAGCAGTTACGACTCCCCAGGGGTGAACACTGAAGCTTTCTTT. As protein: CASSYDSPGVNTEAFF.

The rearrangement joins TRBV10-3 to TRBJ1-2; 8 bases fit TRBD1. Germline CDR1 and CDR2: ENHRY and SYGVKD. The V and J ends lost 3 bases and 4 bases, in that order; junction bases with no gene match: 4. CDR3 length: 14 residues. CDR3 in amino acids: CAISDGQGTYGYTF. The CDR3 nucleotides are TGTGCCATCAGTGACGGACAGGGAACCTATGGCTACACCTTC.

The chain recombines TRBV9 with TRBJ2-5, with 7 bases fitting TRBD2. From germline, CDR1 is SGDLS and CDR2 YYNGEE. With 3 bases clipped from V and 4 bases from J, the junction kept 9 bases outside the gene matches. The CDR3 spans 15 residues. The CDR3 coding sequence is TGTGCCAGCAGCGCGAGACTAGCCGCGGGAGAGACCCAGTACTTC. As protein: CASSARLAAGETQYF.